The clone carrying this T cell receptor (beta chain) was counted a single time. Clones were sequenced by immunoSEQ multiplex PCR, and TCRdb holds only the in-frame ones, with some missing. The sample includes over 150,000 clones, more than 70% seen only once; the top ten take around 5.5%. The data were obtained in a study of T cell responses to AZD1222 COVID-19 vaccine. Germline V gene lookup returns CDR1 SGHTA and CDR2 FQGTGA. V was clipped by 2 bases and J by 3 bases, with 6 bases between them. The CDR3 sequence is 13 residues long. The chain is built from TRBV7-3 and TRBJ2-3; the D is unclear. The source material was peripheral blood, sampled on day 0 of AZD1222 vaccination. The sequence was collected from an adult in good health. Written as DNA, the CDR3 is TGTGCCAGCAGCTTACGAGAGACAGATACGCAGTATTTT. Encoded protein: CASSLRETDTQYF.